The source of this TCR beta chain is a study of T cells expressing NK-cell markers. The wider study: Seven of the eight sequenced donors were classified as HCMV-seropositive, and one was classified as seronegative. Overall study results and limits: Of CD8+ T cells, 1.0-7.0% belonged to dominant NKG2C+ clonotypes in 5 or 6 donors. Whether expanded NKG2C-expressing T cell clones recognize HCMV is unknown.

Germline lookup yields CDR1 SGHNT and CDR2 YENEEA. The CDR3 loop spans 16 amino acids. Note on this clonotype: The antigen is unknown.

Production of TCR beta cDNA relied on 5'RACE template switching with UMIs. After re-calling the 5' RACE reads, TCRdb lists one entry per CDR3 protein, DNA absent. The sample totals roughly 430,000 distinct CDR3 sequences. Sequenced input: blood T cells: a sorted CD56 or NKG2C T cell subset, CD4+ or CD8+ T cells, or bulk PBMC T cells (not recorded which). The V and J genes are TRBV11-3 and TRBJ2-1; TCRdb selects TRBD2, and the lack of DNA leaves this call unchecked. The source is a woman aged 18-70 years in good health. The chain's CDR3 is CASSLVSGSTYNEQFF.